These 19 T cell receptor beta chains were sequenced from one sample in a study of T cell responses to AZD1222 COVID-19 vaccine. Assay used: immunoSEQ multiplex PCR; TCRdb lists only in-frame clones, some missing. The sample holds some 92,000 clones, 91% seen once. The source was peripheral blood, collected on day 0 of MenACWY control vaccination. These receptors all stem from an adult in good health.

This clone was seen a few times. CDR3 residues: CASAMGNEQYF. The CDR3 bases are TGCGCCAGCGCGATGGGGAACGAGCAGTACTTC. The rearrangement uses TRBV5-1 and TRBJ2-7; unclear D gene. Germline V gene lookup returns CDR1 SGHRS and CDR2 YFSETQ. Trimming took 7 bases from V and 5 from J, leaving 10 bases between them. This CDR3 spans 11 amino acids.

The gene calls are TRBV9 and TRBJ2-1; TRBD2 agrees at 10 bases. This CDR3 spans 20 amino acids. Germline values: CDR1 SGDLS, CDR2 YYNGEE. V was clipped by 1 base and J by 5 bases; unmatched bases: 18. The CDR3 DNA follows: TGTGCCAGCAGCGTACTGCCTTCAGTGGGAGCGGGAGGGCCCAACAATGAGCAGTTCTTC. Translated, it gives CASSVLPSVGAGGPNNEQFF.

CDR3 nucleotides: TGTGCCAGCAGCCAGGAAGGAGGCAATCAGCCCCAGCATTTT. Protein: CASSQEGGNQPQHF. V and J are TRBV3-1 (or the pseudogene TRBV3-2) and TRBJ1-5, with D hard to call. Per the germline V gene, CDR1 is LGHDT and CDR2 is YNNKEL (reference sequence). This CDR3 has 14 residues. V lost 3 bases, J lost 2 bases, and 8 bases lay in between.

The chain uses TRBV19 and TRBJ2-2, with a tentative D call TRBD1 (5 bases). The V and J ends lost 5 bases and 3 bases respectively, with 13 bases between them. Germline CDR1 is LNHDA and CDR2 is SQIVND (reference sequence). The CDR3 is 15 amino acids. Written as DNA, the CDR3 is TGTGCCAGTAGTTCTTCTAGGGGCTACACCGGGGAGCTGTTTTTT. It yields the protein CASSSSRGYTGELFF.

CDR3 DNA sequence: TGTGCCAGCAGCCACCTTCAAGGGGACGGCTACACCTTC. Amino acid sequence: CASSHLQGDGYTF. The genes are TRBV3-1 (or the pseudogene TRBV3-2) and TRBJ1-2, with a possible D match to TRBD1 (5 bases). Germline CDR1 is LGHDT and CDR2 is YNNKEL (reference sequence). The CDR3 runs 13 residues. The V end lost 3 bases, the J end lost 8 bases, and 13 bases lay between the germline ends.

This sequence joins TRBV27 and TRBJ2-3; D not certain. From germline, CDR1 is MNHEY and CDR2 SMNVEV (reference sequence). V shed 8 bases and J shed 2 bases, with 11 bases lying between them. CDR3 length: 13 residues. The CDR3 region has the DNA TGTGCCAGCTCCCCAACCGACACAGATACGCAGTATTTT. This encodes CASSPTDTDTQYF.

The V gene is TRBV3-1 (or the pseudogene TRBV3-2), the J gene TRBJ2-7; a possible D gene is TRBD2 (6 bases). CDR3 length: 15 residues. V was clipped by 1 base and J by 2 bases, with 12 bases between them. Germline V gene sequence: CDR1 LGHDT, CDR2 YNNKEL (reference sequence). Here the CDR3 reads CASSQAPGVTYEQYF. The CDR3 DNA follows: TGTGCCAGCAGCCAAGCCCCGGGAGTGACCTACGAGCAGTACTTC.

CDR3 sequence reads: CASSSPTATNEKLFF. As DNA, the CDR3 is TGTGCCAGCAGTTCCCCGACAGCAACTAATGAAAAACTGTTTTTT. This sequence joins TRBV28 and TRBJ1-4; D is possibly TRBD1 (5 bases). The CDR3 sequence is 15 residues long. Deletions cut 4 bases from V and 0 bases from J, with 9 bases between. Per the germline V gene, CDR1 is MDHEN and CDR2 is SYDVKM.

This clone was detected only once. V and J are TRBV10-2 and TRBJ2-7; possible D gene TRBD2, 6 bases. CDR3 size: 16 residues. Germline values: CDR1 WSHSY, CDR2 SAAADI. With 2 bases removed from V and 5 bases from J, the gap between germline ends came to 19 bases. The CDR3 reads CASSETPGRDSDEQYF. In DNA, the CDR3 is TGCGCCAGCAGTGAGACCCCAGGGCGGGATTCAGACGAGCAGTACTTC.

The CDR3 DNA sequence: TGTGCCAGCATTCCGGGACATACGAACACCGGGGAGCTGTTTTTT. This codes for CASIPGHTNTGELFF. The chain couples TRBV2 to TRBJ2-2; D is possibly TRBD1 (6 bases). V was cut by 7 bases and J by 0 bases, with 12 bases left in between. This CDR3 is built from 15 residues. Germline lookup yields CDR1 SNHLY and CDR2 FYNNEI. Supplemented by reference TRBV2 and TRBJ2-2, the full variable domain reads EPEVTQTPSHQVTQMGQEVILRCVPISNHLYFYWYRQILGQKVEFLVSFYNNEISEKSEIFDDQFSVERPDGSNFTLKIRSTKLEDSAMYFCASIPGHTNTGELFFGEGSRLTVL.

CDR3 amino acids: CASRSRVDSPLHF. CDR3 DNA: TGCGCCAGCAGGTCGAGGGTGGATTCACCCCTCCACTTT. The chain recombines TRBV10-2 with TRBJ1-6; D uncertain. CDR3 length: 13 residues. Per the germline V gene, CDR1 is WSHSY and CDR2 is SAAADI. The V end was cut by 6 bases, the J end by 8 bases, with 11 bases between.

The genes are TRBV12-3 or TRBV12-4 and TRBJ2-1; TRBD1 is a possible D gene (5 bases). V was cut by 1 base and J by 8 bases, with 6 bases left in between. The CDR3 consists of 12 residues. The CDR3 loop is CASSLGGDEQFF. CDR3 bases: TGTGCCAGCAGTTTAGGGGGCGATGAGCAGTTCTTC.

Ten or more counts support this clone. This chain connects TRBV25-1 to TRBJ1-6, with D unclear. V was shortened by 4 bases and J by 0 bases, with 16 bases between the two germline ends. Per the germline V gene, CDR1 is MGHDK and CDR2 is SYGVNS. This CDR3 contains 18 residues. In DNA form, the CDR3 reads TGTGCCAGCAGTGCTCCGATGCCCGGGAGCTCCTATAATTCACCCCTCCACTTT. The encoded protein is CASSAPMPGSSYNSPLHF.

This clone was picked up a small number of times. The chain couples TRBV9 to TRBJ1-6; D gene ambiguous. Trimming removed 4 bases from V and 5 bases from J, with 10 bases in between. The CDR3 runs to 14 residues. The germline V gene encodes CDR1 SGDLS and CDR2 YYNGEE. CDR3 sequence (DNA): TGTGCCAGCAGCCTTAGGACGGATAATTCACCCCTCCACTTT. Amino acids: CASSLRTDNSPLHF.

This clone showed up just a few times. The V gene is TRBV28, the J gene TRBJ1-2; 7 bases map to TRBD1. V was clipped by 3 bases and J by 8 bases; unmatched bases: 6. The CDR3 is 13 amino acids. Germline V gives CDR1 MDHEN, CDR2 SYDVKM. Here the CDR3 DNA reads TGTGCCAGCAGTTTTGACAGGGTTCAGGGCTACACCTTC. Translated, it gives CASSFDRVQGYTF.

This chain uses TRBV10-3 with TRBJ1-2; a weak D match, TRBD1 (6 bases). Trimming pared 6 bases from V and 6 bases from J, leaving 11 bases between. There are 12 residues in the CDR3. The germline V gene encodes CDR1 ENHRY and CDR2 SYGVKD. The CDR3: CAISGTSDGYTF. CDR3 nucleotides: TGTGCCATCAGCGGGACATCCGATGGCTACACCTTC.

A single count supports this clone. The chain links TRBV20-1 to TRBJ2-2; possible D gene TRBD2, 6 bases. Trimming shortened V by 3 bases and J by 3 bases, and 14 bases separated the two germline ends. The CDR3 runs 15 residues. Germline CDR1 is DFQATT and CDR2 is SNEGSKA (reference sequence). The CDR3 DNA sequence: TGCAGTGCTAGTGGAGGGGTCAGTTACACCGGGGAGCTGTTTTTT. Translated, it gives CSASGGVSYTGELFF.

The chain has TRBV5-1 and TRBJ2-4; D is unresolved. The germline CDR1 and CDR2 sequences are SGHRS and YFSETQ. V was clipped by 1 base and J by 12 bases, with 11 bases between them. This CDR3 has 12 residues. The CDR3 region has the DNA TGCGCCAGCAGCTTGATAGGGTTTGATCAGTACTTC. Translating gives CASSLIGFDQYF.

Turning to this clone: Other DNA sequences within the sample encode an identical CDR3. The rearrangement links TRBV18 to TRBJ2-3; D unclear. This CDR3 has 14 residues. Trimming left V 0 bases short and J 3 bases short, with 7 bases between. Germline values: CDR1 KGHSH, CDR2 LQKENI. The CDR3 sequence is CASSPPSVTDTQYF. In DNA, the CDR3 is TGTGCCAGCTCACCACCGTCAGTAACAGATACGCAGTATTTT.